This T cell receptor beta chain is from a study of cytomegalovirus exposure and HLA in healthy donors. This CDR3 spans 15 amino acids. Between the trimmed V and J ends, which lost 4 bases and 4 bases, there was a span of 13 bases. In germline, CDR1 is MNHEY, CDR2 SVGAGI. Findings of the study overall: CMV serostatus was the sole immune exposure information available. Listed as cytomegalovirus-associated were 150 or so TCR beta chains. In vitro data verified a few CMV-associated chains as specific for CMV antigens.

Turning to this clone: The antigen is unknown.

Amplification used 60 Vbeta primers and 13 Jbeta primers. Repertoires were generated with immunoSEQ multiplex PCR, while TCRdb's copy carries only in-frame clones and drops some. The sample holds around 130,000 clones. The specimen sequenced was PBMCs. The sequence was obtained from a woman between 40 and 55 years old in good health and CMV-seronegative. This rearrangement joins TRBV6-5 to TRBJ2-2, with D hard to call. The CDR3 DNA reads TGTGCCAGCAGTTCAGTTTTGTCGGGCACCGGGGAGCTGTTTTTT. It yields the protein CASSSVLSGTGELFF.